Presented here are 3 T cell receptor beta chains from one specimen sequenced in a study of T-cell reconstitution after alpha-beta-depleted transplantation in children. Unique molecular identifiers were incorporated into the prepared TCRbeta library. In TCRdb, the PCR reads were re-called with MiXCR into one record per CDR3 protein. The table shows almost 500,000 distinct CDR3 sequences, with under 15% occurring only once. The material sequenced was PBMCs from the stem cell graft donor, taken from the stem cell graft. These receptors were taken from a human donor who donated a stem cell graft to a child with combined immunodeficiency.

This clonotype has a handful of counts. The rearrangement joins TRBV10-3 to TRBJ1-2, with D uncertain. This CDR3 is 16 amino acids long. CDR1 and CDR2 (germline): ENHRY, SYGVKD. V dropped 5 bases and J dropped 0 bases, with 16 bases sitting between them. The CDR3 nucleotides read TGTGCCATCAGTAGGCAGACTACTTCAACTAACTATGGCTACACCTTC. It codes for CAISRQTTSTNYGYTF.

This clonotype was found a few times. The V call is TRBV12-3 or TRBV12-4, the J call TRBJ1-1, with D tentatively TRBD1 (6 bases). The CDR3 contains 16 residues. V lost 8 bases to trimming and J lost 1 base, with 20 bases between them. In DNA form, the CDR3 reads TGTGCCAGCCGCTTGACAGGCGTGATTCCGAACACTGAAGCTTTCTTT. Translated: CASRLTGVIPNTEAFF.

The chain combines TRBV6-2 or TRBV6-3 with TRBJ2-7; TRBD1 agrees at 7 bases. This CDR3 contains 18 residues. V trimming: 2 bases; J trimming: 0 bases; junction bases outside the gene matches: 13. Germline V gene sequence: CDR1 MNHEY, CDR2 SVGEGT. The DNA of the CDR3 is TGTGCCAGCAGTTACCCCACCCGCGGACAGGTGAACTCCTACGAGCAGTACTTC. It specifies CASSYPTRGQVNSYEQYF.